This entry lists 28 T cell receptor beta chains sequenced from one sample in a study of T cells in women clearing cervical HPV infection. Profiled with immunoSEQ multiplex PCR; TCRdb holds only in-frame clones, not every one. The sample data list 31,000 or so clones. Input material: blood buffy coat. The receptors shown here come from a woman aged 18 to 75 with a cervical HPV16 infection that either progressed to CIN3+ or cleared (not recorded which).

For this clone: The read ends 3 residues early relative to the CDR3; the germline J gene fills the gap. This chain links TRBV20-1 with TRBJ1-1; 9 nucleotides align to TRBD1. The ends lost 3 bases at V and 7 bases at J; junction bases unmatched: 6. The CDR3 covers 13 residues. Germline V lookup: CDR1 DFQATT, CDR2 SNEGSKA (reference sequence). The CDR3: CSASMGQGVEAFF. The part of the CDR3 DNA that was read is TGCAGTGCTAGTATGGGACAGGGAGTTGAA.

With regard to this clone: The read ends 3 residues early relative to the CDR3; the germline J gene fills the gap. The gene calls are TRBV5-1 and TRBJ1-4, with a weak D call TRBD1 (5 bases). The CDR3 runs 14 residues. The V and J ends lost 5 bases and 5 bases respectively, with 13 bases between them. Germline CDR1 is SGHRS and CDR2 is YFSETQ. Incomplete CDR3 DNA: TGCGCCAGCAGTCGCTCTCAGGGAAATGAAAAA. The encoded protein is CASSRSQGNEK. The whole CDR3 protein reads CASSRSQGNEKLFF. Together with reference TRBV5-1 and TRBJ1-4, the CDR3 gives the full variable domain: KAGVTQTPRYLIKTRGQQVTLSCSPISGHRSVSWYQQTPGQGLQFLFEYFSETQRNKGNFPGRFSGRQFSNSRSEMNVSTLELGDSALYLCASSRSQGNEKLFFGSGTQLSVL.

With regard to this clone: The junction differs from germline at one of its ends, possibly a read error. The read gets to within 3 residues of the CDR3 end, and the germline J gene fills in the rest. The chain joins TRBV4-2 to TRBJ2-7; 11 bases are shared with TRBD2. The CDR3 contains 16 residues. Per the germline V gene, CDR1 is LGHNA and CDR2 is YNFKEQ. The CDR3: CASSQGTSGAYYEQYF. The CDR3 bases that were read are TGCGCCAGCAGCCAAGGGACTAGCGGAGCTTACTACGAG.

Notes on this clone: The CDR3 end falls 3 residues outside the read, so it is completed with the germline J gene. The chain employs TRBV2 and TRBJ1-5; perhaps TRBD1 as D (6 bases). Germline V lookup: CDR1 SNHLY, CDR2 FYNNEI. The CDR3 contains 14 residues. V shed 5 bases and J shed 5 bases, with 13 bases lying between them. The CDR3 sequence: CASSKTGWYQPQHF. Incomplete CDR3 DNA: TGTGCCAGCAGTAAAACAGGGTGGTATCAGCCC.

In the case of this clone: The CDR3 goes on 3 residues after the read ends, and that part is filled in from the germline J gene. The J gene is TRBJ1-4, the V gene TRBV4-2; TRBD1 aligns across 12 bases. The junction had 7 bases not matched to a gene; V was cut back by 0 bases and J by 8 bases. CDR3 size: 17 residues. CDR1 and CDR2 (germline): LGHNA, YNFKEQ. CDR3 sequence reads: CASSQEGQGAFEEKLFF. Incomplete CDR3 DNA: TGTGCCAGCAGCCAAGAGGGACAGGGGGCATTTGAGGAAAAA.

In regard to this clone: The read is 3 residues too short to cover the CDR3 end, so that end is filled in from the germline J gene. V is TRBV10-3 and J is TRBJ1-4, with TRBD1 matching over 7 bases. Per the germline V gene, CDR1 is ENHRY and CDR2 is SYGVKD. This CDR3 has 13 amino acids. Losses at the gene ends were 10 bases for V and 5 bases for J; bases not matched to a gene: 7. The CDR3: CATSGGYNEKLFF. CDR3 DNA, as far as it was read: TGTGCCACCTCAGGGGGATACAATGAAAAA.

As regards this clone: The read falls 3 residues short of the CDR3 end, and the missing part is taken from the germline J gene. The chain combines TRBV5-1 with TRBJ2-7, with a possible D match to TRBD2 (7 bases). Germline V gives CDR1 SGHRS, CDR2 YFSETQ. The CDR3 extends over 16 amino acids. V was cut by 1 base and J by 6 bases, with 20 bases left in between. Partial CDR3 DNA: TGCGCCAGCAGCTTGTTGGGGGGGCCGAGGAGAGGCGAG. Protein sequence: CASSLLGGPRRGE. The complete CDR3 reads CASSLLGGPRRGEQYF. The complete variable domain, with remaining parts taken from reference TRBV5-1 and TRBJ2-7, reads KAGVTQTPRYLIKTRGQQVTLSCSPISGHRSVSWYQQTPGQGLQFLFEYFSETQRNKGNFPGRFSGRQFSNSRSEMNVSTLELGDSALYLCASSLLGGPRRGEQYFGPGTRLTVT.

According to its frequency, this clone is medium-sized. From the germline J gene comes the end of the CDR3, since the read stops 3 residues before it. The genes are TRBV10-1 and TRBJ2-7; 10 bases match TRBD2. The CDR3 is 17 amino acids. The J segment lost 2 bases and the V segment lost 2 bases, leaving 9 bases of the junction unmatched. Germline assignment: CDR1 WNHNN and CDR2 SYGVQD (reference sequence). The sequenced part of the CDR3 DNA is TGCGCCAGCAGTGAGAAGGCTAGCGGGAGAGGCACCTACGAG. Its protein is CASSEKASGRGTYE. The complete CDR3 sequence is CASSEKASGRGTYEQYF.

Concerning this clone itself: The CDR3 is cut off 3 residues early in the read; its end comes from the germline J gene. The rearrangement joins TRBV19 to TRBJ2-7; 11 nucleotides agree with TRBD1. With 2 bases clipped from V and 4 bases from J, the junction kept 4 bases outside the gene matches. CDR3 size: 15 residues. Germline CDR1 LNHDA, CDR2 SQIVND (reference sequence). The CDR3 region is CASSIRTGGGYEQYF. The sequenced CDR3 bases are TGTGCCAGTAGTATACGGACAGGGGGCGGGTACGAG.

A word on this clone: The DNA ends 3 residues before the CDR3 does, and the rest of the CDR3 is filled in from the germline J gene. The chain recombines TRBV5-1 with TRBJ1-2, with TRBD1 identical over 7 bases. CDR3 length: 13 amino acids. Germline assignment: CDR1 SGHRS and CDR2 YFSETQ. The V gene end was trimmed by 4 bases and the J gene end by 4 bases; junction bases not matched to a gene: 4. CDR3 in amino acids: CASSNDRAYGYTF. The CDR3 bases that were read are TGCGCCAGCAGCAATGACAGGGCCTATGGC. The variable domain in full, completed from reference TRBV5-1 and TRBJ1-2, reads KAGVTQTPRYLIKTRGQQVTLSCSPISGHRSVSWYQQTPGQGLQFLFEYFSETQRNKGNFPGRFSGRQFSNSRSEMNVSTLELGDSALYLCASSNDRAYGYTFGSGTRLTVV.

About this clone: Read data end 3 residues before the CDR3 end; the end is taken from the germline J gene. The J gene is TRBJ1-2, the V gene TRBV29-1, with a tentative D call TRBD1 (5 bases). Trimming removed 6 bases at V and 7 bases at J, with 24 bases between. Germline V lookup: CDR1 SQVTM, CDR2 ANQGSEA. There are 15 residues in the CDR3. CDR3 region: CSVGGGGHPGGGYTF. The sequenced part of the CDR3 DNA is TGCAGCGTCGGGGGAGGAGGGCACCCCGGCGGTGGC.

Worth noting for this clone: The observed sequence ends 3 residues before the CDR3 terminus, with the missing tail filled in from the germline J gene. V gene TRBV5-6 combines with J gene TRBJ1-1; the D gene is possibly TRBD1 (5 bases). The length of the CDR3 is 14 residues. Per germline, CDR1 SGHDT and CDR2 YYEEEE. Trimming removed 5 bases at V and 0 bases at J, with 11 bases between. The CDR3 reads CASSSLGVNTEAFF. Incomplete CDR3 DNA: TGTGCCAGCAGTTCCTTAGGGGTGAACACTGAA.

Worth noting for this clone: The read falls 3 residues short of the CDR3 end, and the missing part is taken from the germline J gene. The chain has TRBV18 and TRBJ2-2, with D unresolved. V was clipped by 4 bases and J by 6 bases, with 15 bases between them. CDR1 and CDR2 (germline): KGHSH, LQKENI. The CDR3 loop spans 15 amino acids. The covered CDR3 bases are TGTGCCAGCTCACTCGGAGCAAATGCGGCCGGGGAG. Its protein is CASSLGANAAGE. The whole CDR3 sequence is CASSLGANAAGELFF.

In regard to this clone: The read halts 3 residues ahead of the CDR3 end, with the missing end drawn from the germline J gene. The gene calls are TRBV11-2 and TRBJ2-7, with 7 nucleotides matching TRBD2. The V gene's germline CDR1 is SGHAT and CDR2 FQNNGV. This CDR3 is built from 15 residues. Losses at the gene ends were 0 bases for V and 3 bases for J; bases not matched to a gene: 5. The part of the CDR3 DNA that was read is TGTGCCAGCAGCTTAGATCGGAGCGGGGTCTACGAG. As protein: CASSLDRSGVYE. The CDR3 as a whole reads CASSLDRSGVYEQYF.

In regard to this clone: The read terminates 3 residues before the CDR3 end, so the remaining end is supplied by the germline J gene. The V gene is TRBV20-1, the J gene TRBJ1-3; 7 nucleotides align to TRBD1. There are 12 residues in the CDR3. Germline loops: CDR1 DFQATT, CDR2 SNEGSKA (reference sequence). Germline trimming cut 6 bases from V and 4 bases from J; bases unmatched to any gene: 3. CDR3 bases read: TGCAGTGCCAAGACAGGGGGAAACACC. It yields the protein CSAKTGGNT. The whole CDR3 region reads CSAKTGGNTIYF.

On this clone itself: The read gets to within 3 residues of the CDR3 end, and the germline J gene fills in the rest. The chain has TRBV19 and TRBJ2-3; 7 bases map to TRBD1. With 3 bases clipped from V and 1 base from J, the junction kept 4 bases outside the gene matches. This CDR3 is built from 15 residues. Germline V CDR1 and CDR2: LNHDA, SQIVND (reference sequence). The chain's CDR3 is CASSMGQRGTDTQYF. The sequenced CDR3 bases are TGTGCCAGTAGTATGGGACAGCGAGGCACAGATACG.

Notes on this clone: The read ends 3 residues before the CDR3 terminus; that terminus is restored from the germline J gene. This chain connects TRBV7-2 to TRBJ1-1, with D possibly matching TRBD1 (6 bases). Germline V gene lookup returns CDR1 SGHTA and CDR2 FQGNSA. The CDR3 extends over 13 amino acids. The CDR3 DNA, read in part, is TGTGCCAGCAGCTCACAGGGTTGGCTGCGG. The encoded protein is CASSSQGWLR. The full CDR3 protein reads CASSSQGWLRAFF.

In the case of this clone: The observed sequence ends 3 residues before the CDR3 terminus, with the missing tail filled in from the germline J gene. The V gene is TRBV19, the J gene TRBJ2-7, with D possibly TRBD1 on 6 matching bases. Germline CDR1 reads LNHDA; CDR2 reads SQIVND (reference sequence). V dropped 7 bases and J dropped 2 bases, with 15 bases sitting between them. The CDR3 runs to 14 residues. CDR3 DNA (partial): TGTGCCAGTAACGACAGAGGGACAACCTACGAG. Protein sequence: CASNDRGTTYE. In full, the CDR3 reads CASNDRGTTYEQYF.

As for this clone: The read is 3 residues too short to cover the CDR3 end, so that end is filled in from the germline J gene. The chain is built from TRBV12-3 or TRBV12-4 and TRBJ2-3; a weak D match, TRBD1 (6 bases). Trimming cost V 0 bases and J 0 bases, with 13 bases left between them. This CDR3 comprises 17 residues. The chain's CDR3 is CASSLAVSGASTDTQYF. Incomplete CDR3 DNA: TGTGCCAGCAGTTTAGCGGTATCAGGGGCTAGCACAGATACG.

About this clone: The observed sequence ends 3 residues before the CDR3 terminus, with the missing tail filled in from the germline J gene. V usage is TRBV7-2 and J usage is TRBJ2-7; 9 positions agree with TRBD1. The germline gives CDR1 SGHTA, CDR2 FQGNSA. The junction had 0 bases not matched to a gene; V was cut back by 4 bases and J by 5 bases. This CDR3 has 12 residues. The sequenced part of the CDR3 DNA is TGTGCCAGCAGCTGGACAGGGGACGAG. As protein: CASSWTGDE. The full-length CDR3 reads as CASSWTGDEQYF.

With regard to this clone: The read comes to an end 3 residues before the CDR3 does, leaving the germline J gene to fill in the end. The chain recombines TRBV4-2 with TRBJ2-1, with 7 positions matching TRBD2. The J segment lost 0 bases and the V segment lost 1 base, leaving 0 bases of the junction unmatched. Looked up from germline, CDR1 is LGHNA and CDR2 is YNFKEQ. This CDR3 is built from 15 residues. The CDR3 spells CASSQASGSYNEQFF. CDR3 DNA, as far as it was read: TGTGCCAGCAGCCAAGCTAGCGGCTCCTACAATGAG.

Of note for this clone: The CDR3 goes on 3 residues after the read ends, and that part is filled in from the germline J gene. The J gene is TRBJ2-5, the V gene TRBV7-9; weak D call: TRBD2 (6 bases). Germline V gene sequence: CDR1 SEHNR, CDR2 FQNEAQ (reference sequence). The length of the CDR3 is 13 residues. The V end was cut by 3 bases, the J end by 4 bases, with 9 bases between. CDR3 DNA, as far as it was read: TGTGCCAGCAGCTTGGGGGGTGGAGAGACC. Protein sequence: CASSLGGGET. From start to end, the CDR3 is CASSLGGGETQYF.

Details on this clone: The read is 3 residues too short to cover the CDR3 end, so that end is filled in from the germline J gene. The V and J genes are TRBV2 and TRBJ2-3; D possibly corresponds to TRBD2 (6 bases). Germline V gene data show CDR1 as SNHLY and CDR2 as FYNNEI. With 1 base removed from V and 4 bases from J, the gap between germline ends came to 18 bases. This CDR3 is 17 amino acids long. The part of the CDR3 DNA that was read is TGTGCCAGCAGTGAAGGGCCAGCGGGTATATTTCCAGATACG. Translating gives CASSEGPAGIFPDT. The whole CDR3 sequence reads CASSEGPAGIFPDTQYF.

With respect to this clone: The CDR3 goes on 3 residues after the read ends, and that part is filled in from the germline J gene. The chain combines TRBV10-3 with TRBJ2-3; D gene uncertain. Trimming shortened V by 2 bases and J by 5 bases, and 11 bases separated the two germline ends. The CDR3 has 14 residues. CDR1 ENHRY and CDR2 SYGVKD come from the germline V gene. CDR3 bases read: TGTGCCATCAGTGAGCGCGAAGCCGGAGATACG. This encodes CAISEREAGDT. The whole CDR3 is CAISEREAGDTQYF.

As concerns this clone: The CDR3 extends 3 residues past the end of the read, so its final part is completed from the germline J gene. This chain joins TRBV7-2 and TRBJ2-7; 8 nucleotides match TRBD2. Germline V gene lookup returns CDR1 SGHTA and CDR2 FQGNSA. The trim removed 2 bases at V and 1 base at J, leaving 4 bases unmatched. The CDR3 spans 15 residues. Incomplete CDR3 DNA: TGTGCCAGCAGCTTACTGGGACTAGGATCCTACGAG. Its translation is CASSLLGLGSYE. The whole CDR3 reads CASSLLGLGSYEQYF.

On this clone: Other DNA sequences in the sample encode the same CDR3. The CDR3 protein is CASSMEGTGPYTF. CDR3 DNA, as far as it was read: TGTGCCAGCAGCATGGAGGGAACAGGGCCG. J is TRBJ1-2 and V is TRBV11-2; D may be TRBD1 (6 bases). The read halts 3 residues ahead of the CDR3 end, with the missing end drawn from the germline J gene. CDR1 and CDR2 (germline): SGHAT, FQNNGV. This CDR3 has 13 amino acids.

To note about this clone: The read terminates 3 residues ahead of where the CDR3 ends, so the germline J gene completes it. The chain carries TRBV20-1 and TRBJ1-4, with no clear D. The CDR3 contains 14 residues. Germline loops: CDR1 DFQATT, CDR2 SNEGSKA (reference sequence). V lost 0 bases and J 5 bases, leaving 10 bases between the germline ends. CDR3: CSARDPLLNEKLFF. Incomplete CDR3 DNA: TGCAGTGCTAGAGATCCCCTCCTAAATGAAAAA.

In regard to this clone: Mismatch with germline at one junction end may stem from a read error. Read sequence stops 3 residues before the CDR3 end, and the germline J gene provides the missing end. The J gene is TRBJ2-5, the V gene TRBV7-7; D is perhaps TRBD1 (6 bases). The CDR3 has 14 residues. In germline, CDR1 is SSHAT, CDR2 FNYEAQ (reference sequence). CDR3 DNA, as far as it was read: TGTGCTAGCAGCTTAGTAATAGGGGGAGAGACC. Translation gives CASSLVIGGET. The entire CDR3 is CASSLVIGGETQYF.